The 18 T cell receptor beta chains below were found in one sample sequenced in a study of cytomegalovirus exposure and HLA in healthy donors. Both 60 Vbeta primers and 13 Jbeta primers went into the PCR. The method was immunoSEQ multiplex PCR; TCRdb's version includes in-frame clones alone and lacks a portion of them. The sample includes more than 130,000 clones. The sample was PBMCs. The receptors originated from a man aged 40-55 years in good health and CMV-seronegative.

This chain joins TRBV7-2 and TRBJ2-4, with a tentative D call TRBD1 (5 bases). The germline V gene encodes CDR1 SGHTA and CDR2 FQGNSA. The CDR3 loop spans 13 amino acids. V was clipped by 2 bases and J by 7 bases, with 9 bases between them. CDR3 nucleotides: TGTGCCAGCAGCTTATCAGGGTTTAACATTCAGTACTTC. The encoded protein is CASSLSGFNIQYF.

CDR3 loop: CASSLGGTHNSPLHF. The CDR3, as DNA: TGTGCCAGCAGCTTGGGGGGGACACATAATTCACCCCTCCACTTT. The rearrangement joins TRBV5-4 to TRBJ1-6; tentative D call: TRBD1 (6 bases). V was trimmed by 0 bases and J by 5 bases, leaving 9 bases between them. The germline gives CDR1 SGHNT, CDR2 YYREEE (reference sequence). The CDR3 extends over 15 amino acids. Full variable domain (missing parts from reference TRBV5-4 and TRBJ1-6): ETGVTQSPTHLIKTRGQQVTLRCSSQSGHNTVSWYQQALGQGPQFIFQYYREEENGRGNFPPRFSGLQFPNYSSELNVNALELDDSALYLCASSLGGTHNSPLHFGNGTRLTVT.

The gene calls are TRBV11-1 and TRBJ1-1; 9 bases map to TRBD1. The CDR3 is 14 amino acids. V dropped 6 bases and J dropped 4; count of bases not matched to a gene: 6. The V gene's germline CDR1 is SGHAT and CDR2 FQDESV (reference sequence). CDR3 DNA sequence: TGTGCCAGCAGACCGACAGGGGGGCTCACTGAAGCTTTCTTT. Translation: CASRPTGGLTEAFF.

The J gene is TRBJ1-5, the V gene TRBV7-2; 7 bases match TRBD1. The CDR3 has 15 residues. Germline V CDR1 and CDR2: SGHTA, FQGNSA. Unmatched junction bases numbered 6, after V lost 2 bases and J lost 5 bases. The DNA of the CDR3 is TGTGCCAGCAGCTTATCCGGGACAGCTCATCAGCCCCAGCATTTT. Residues: CASSLSGTAHQPQHF.

On this clone itself: The sample has other DNA sequences that encode this CDR3 too. V is TRBV7-2 and J is TRBJ2-7; TRBD2 aligns across 9 bases. This CDR3 has 15 amino acids. V was pared by 2 bases and J by 2 bases, with 4 bases of the junction left unmatched. Germline assignment: CDR1 SGHTA and CDR2 FQGNSA. As DNA, the CDR3 is TGTGCCAGCAGCTTAAGAGCGGGGGGTACCTACGAGCAGTACTTC. Translating gives CASSLRAGGTYEQYF.

The chain links TRBV4-2 to TRBJ1-4; 10 bases match TRBD1. In germline, CDR1 is LGHNA, CDR2 YNFKEQ. The CDR3 length is 17 residues. J gave up 7 bases and V 4 bases, and 12 bases lay outside the gene matches. The CDR3 DNA sequence: TGTGCCAGCAGCCCCGGACAGGGGGTTGGATCGGGTGAAAAACTGTTTTTT. Translating gives CASSPGQGVGSGEKLFF.

The chain links TRBV5-4 to TRBJ2-3; 7 nucleotides line up with TRBD1. Trimming cost V 0 bases and J 2 bases; bases outside gene matches: 6. This CDR3 contains 16 residues. Germline CDR1 and CDR2: SGHNT and YYREEE (reference sequence). The CDR3 nucleotides are TGTGCCAGCAGCTTGGTAACAGGGGTCTTCACAGATACGCAGTATTTT. Amino acids: CASSLVTGVFTDTQYF. Full variable domain (rest looked up from reference TRBV5-4 and TRBJ2-3): ETGVTQSPTHLIKTRGQQVTLRCSSQSGHNTVSWYQQALGQGPQFIFQYYREEENGRGNFPPRFSGLQFPNYSSELNVNALELDDSALYLCASSLVTGVFTDTQYFGPGTRLTVL.

The J gene is TRBJ2-5, the V gene TRBV4-2; weak D call: TRBD2 (5 bases). CDR3 size: 16 residues. The germline V gene encodes CDR1 LGHNA and CDR2 YNFKEQ. Trimming removed 0 bases from V and 4 bases from J, with 15 bases in between. CDR3 residues: CASSQDRGGLGETQYF. CDR3 nucleotides: TGTGCCAGCAGCCAAGATCGTGGCGGGTTAGGAGAGACCCAGTACTTC.

The chain joins TRBV2 to TRBJ1-1; D gene ambiguous. The CDR3 spans 12 residues. V was trimmed by 6 bases and J by 4 bases, leaving 9 bases between them. CDR1 and CDR2 from the germline V gene are SNHLY and FYNNEI. CDR3 region: CASREGPTEAFF. The CDR3 region has the DNA TGTGCCAGCAGGGAGGGCCCCACTGAAGCTTTCTTT.

This rearrangement joins TRBV10-2 to TRBJ2-7, with TRBD1 matching over 8 bases. CDR3 length equals 14 residues. The V and J ends lost 2 bases and 7 bases, in that order; junction bases with no gene match: 7. Germline loops: CDR1 WSHSY, CDR2 SAAADI. CDR3 nucleotides: TGCGCCAGCAGTGAGCCCGGACAGGGCTTGGAGCAGTACTTC. This codes for CASSEPGQGLEQYF.

The chain has TRBV29-1 and TRBJ1-1, with D maybe TRBD1 (6 bases). Germline V gene data show CDR1 as SQVTM and CDR2 as ANQGSEA. This CDR3 spans 10 amino acids. Trimming took off 6 bases at V and 6 bases at J, with 8 bases between the two ends. CDR3 DNA: TGCAGCGTAGGGGGGGCTGAAGCTTTCTTT. It encodes CSVGGAEAFF.

The chain employs TRBV11-1 and TRBJ2-1; the D gene is possibly TRBD2 (7 bases). V was cut by 3 bases and J by 15 bases, with 15 bases left in between. The CDR3 has 12 amino acids. Germline V gene sequence: CDR1 SGHAT, CDR2 FQDESV (reference sequence). In DNA form, the CDR3 reads TGTGCCAGCAGCTTTCCACAGGGAGGGGGGTTCTTC. Protein: CASSFPQGGGFF.

This sequence joins TRBV9 and TRBJ2-3; a weak D match, TRBD2 (6 bases). V was cut by 3 bases and J by 6 bases, with 14 bases left in between. The CDR3 covers 14 residues. The V gene's germline CDR1 is SGDLS and CDR2 YYNGEE. The CDR3 spells CASSDPGRGDTQYF. CDR3 nucleotide sequence: TGTGCCAGCAGCGACCCAGGCCGGGGGGATACGCAGTATTTT.

V usage is TRBV9 and J usage is TRBJ1-4; 9 bases map to TRBD1. J lost 6 bases, V lost 3 bases, and 3 bases had no gene match. CDR3 size: 14 residues. Germline assignment: CDR1 SGDLS and CDR2 YYNGEE. The CDR3 sequence is CASSAGTGYEKLFF. In nucleotides, the CDR3 is TGTGCCAGCAGCGCCGGGACAGGGTATGAAAAACTGTTTTTT. Based on the CDR3 plus reference TRBV9 and TRBJ1-4, the full variable domain is DSGVTQTPKHLITATGQRVTLRCSPRSGDLSVYWYQQSLDQGLQFLIQYYNGEERAKGNILERFSAQQFPDLHSELNLSSLELGDSALYFCASSAGTGYEKLFFGSGTQLSVL.

The J gene is TRBJ1-1, the V gene TRBV5-3, with 7 bases lining up with TRBD1. TRBV5-3 is an ORF, and what it does is uncertain. This CDR3 comprises 17 residues. J gave up 8 bases and V 1 base, and 17 bases lay outside the gene matches. Here the CDR3 DNA reads TGTGCCAGAAGCTTGTATTTTGCCGGGACAGTGTGGCAAGAAGCTTTCTTT. Its translation is CARSLYFAGTVWQEAFF.

The chain is built from TRBV9 and TRBJ2-7; the D is unclear. Per germline, CDR1 SGDLS and CDR2 YYNGEE. V lost 0 bases to trimming and J lost 0 bases, with 7 bases between them. The CDR3 sequence is 14 residues long. CDR3 sequence reads: CASSVDLGSYEQYF. The CDR3 DNA reads as TGTGCCAGCAGCGTAGATCTCGGCTCCTACGAGCAGTACTTC.

CDR3 amino acids: CASSRGTGLYEQYF. The CDR3 DNA follows: TGTGCCAGCAGCCGCGGGACAGGGCTATACGAGCAGTACTTC. The chain couples TRBV7-2 to TRBJ2-7, with 9 bases lining up with TRBD1. V shed 5 bases and J 4 bases; nucleotides not matched to a gene: 6. The V gene's germline CDR1 is SGHTA and CDR2 FQGNSA. The CDR3 is 14 amino acids.

CDR3 residues: CASSPQGQGNSPLHF. The CDR3 DNA sequence: TGTGCCAGCAGCCCCCAGGGACAGGGAAATTCACCCCTCCACTTT. The genes are TRBV7-9 and TRBJ1-6; 9 positions match TRBD1. This CDR3 is built from 15 residues. Per germline, CDR1 SEHNR and CDR2 FQNEAQ (reference sequence). Germline trimming cut 5 bases from V and 7 bases from J; bases unmatched to any gene: 6.